The clone carrying this T cell receptor beta chain was observed a few times. The data were taken from a study of beta chain features in type 1 diabetes. The entirety of the isolated RNA underwent reverse transcription, so expressed TCRB transcripts were sequenced. Only in-frame clones appear in the TCRdb table, and some are missing; sequencing was by immunoSEQ multiplex PCR. Of a few hundred thousand clones listed, 9.6% were seen once; the top ten hold 0.03% to 0.035%. The CDR3 contains 11 residues. Germline lookup yields CDR1 GTSNPN and CDR2 SVGIG (reference sequence). Trimming pared 2 bases from V and 8 bases from J, leaving 8 bases between.

The receptor's source is a woman between 18 and 29 years old in good health. Sequencing was performed on naive CD4+ T cells from blood. J is TRBJ2-3 and V is TRBV30; D not certain. CDR3 nucleotides: TGTGCCTGGAGTTTCGCAGGTACGCAGTATTTT. Encoded protein: CAWSFAGTQYF.